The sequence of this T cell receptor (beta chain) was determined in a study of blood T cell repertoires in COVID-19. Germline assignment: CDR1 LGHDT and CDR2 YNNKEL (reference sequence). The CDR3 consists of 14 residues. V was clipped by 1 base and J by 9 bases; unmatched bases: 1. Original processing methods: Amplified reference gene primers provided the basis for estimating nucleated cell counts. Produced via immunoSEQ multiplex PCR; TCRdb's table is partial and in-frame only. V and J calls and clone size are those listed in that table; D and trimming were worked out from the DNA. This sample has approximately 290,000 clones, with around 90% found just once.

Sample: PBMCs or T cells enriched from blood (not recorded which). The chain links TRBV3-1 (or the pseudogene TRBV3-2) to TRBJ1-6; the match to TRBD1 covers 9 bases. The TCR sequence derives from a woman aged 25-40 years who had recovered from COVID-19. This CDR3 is CASSQGQGGSPLHF. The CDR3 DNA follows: TGTGCCAGCAGCCAAGGACAGGGGGGTTCACCCCTCCACTTT.